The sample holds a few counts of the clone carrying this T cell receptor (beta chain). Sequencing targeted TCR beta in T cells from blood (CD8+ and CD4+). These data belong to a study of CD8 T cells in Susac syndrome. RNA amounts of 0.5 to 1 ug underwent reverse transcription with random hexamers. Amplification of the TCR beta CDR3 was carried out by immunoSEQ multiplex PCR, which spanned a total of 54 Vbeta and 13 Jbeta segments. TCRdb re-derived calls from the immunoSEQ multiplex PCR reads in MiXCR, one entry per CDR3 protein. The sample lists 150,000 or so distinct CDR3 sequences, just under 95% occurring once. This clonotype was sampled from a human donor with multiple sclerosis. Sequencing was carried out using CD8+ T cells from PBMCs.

The CDR3 nucleotides are TGTGCCTGGAGTTACCGGGAGACCTACGAGCAGTACTTC. Residues: CAWSYRETYEQYF. The chain is built from TRBV30 and TRBJ2-7, with D perhaps TRBD2 (6 bases). Germline values: CDR1 GTSNPN, CDR2 SVGIG (reference sequence). The ends were cut back, 2 bases at V and 2 bases at J, with 10 bases in the middle. CDR3 length equals 13 residues.